The next 31 T cell receptor beta chains were all read from a single sample in a study of cytomegalovirus exposure and HLA in healthy donors. In the PCR, 60 Vbeta and 13 Jbeta primers were used. The method was immunoSEQ multiplex PCR; TCRdb's version includes in-frame clones alone and lacks a portion of them. Seen here are some 150,000 clones, 65% to 85% observed once, and the top ten hold more than 1.5%. Sequencing used PBMCs. Source of these receptors: a woman aged 18-35 years in good health and CMV-seronegative.

This chain connects TRBV5-6 to TRBJ2-5, with a tentative D call TRBD1 (5 bases). Trimming removed 4 bases from V and 2 bases from J, with 6 bases in between. The germline V gene encodes CDR1 SGHDT and CDR2 YYEEEE. The CDR3 has 12 residues. CDR3 protein: CASSRQQETQYF. CDR3 in DNA: TGTGCCAGCAGCCGACAGCAAGAGACCCAGTACTTC.

This chain uses TRBV6-1 with TRBJ1-1; TRBD1 agrees at 8 bases. The CDR3 length is 13 residues. The V gene's germline CDR1 is MNHNS and CDR2 SASEGT. The trim removed 5 bases at V and 7 bases at J, leaving 6 bases unmatched. The CDR3 loop is CASSSQGAIEAFF. The CDR3, as DNA: TGTGCCAGCAGTTCCCAGGGGGCGATTGAAGCTTTCTTT.

The V call is TRBV6-1, the J call TRBJ1-4; perhaps TRBD1 as D (5 bases). V lost 3 bases and J 4 bases, leaving 9 bases between the germline ends. The CDR3 is 14 residues long. The V gene's germline CDR1 is MNHNS and CDR2 SASEGT. The CDR3 loop reads CASSDRVFNEKLFF. The CDR3 DNA is TGTGCCAGCAGTGACAGGGTCTTTAATGAAAAACTGTTTTTT.

V usage is TRBV9 and J usage is TRBJ1-5; D uncertain. V was pared by 0 bases and J by 2 bases, with 6 bases between. The CDR3 is made up of 14 amino acids. Germline lookup yields CDR1 SGDLS and CDR2 YYNGEE. Here the CDR3 DNA reads TGTGCCAGCAGCGTAGGGGCAGGCAATCAGCCCCAGCATTTT. Amino acids: CASSVGAGNQPQHF. The full variable domain, in which reference TRBV9 and TRBJ1-5 provide the parts outside the CDR3, is DSGVTQTPKHLITATGQRVTLRCSPRSGDLSVYWYQQSLDQGLQFLIQYYNGEERAKGNILERFSAQQFPDLHSELNLSSLELGDSALYFCASSVGAGNQPQHFGDGTRLSIL.

This chain uses TRBV18 with TRBJ2-3; 16 bases fit TRBD2. Germline values: CDR1 KGHSH, CDR2 LQKENI. There are 17 residues in the CDR3. V shed 4 bases and J 6 bases; nucleotides not matched to a gene: 7. The CDR3 coding sequence is TGTGCCAGCTCACGAGGGACTAGCGGGGGGGCCCGGGATACGCAGTATTTT. It yields the protein CASSRGTSGGARDTQYF.

This chain uses TRBV18 with TRBJ1-5; 7 nucleotides agree with TRBD1. The ends lost 3 bases at V and 0 bases at J; junction bases unmatched: 11. This CDR3 contains 18 residues. Per germline, CDR1 KGHSH and CDR2 LQKENI. CDR3 DNA sequence: TGTGCCAGCTCACCCTCCGGGACAGCGGATTATAGCAATCAGCCCCAGCATTTT. Protein product: CASSPSGTADYSNQPQHF.

This clone appeared a few times. This sequence joins TRBV27 and TRBJ1-4; weak D call: TRBD1 (5 bases). In germline, CDR1 is MNHEY, CDR2 SMNVEV (reference sequence). The CDR3 has 13 amino acids. V gave up 2 bases and J gave up 7 bases, with 8 bases separating them. CDR3 amino acids: CASSLAGGEKLFF. CDR3 bases: TGTGCCAGCAGTTTAGCGGGGGGTGAAAAACTGTTTTTT. The full variable domain, in which reference TRBV27 and TRBJ1-4 provide the parts outside the CDR3, is EAQVTQNPRYLITVTGKKLTVTCSQNMNHEYMSWYRQDPGLGLRQIYYSMNVEVTDKGDVPEGYKVSRKEKRNFPLILESPSPNQTSLYFCASSLAGGEKLFFGSGTQLSVL.

This chain uses TRBV4-1 with TRBJ1-5; 8 bases match TRBD1. The CDR3 totals 17 residues. Per the germline V gene, CDR1 is MGHRA and CDR2 is YSYEKL. J lost 5 bases, V lost 6 bases, and 15 bases had no gene match. The CDR3 loop reads CASRLGGQGRVDQPQHF. CDR3 nucleotides: TGCGCCAGCAGACTAGGCGGACAGGGCCGGGTGGATCAGCCCCAGCATTTT.

This clone has just a few counts. The V and J genes are TRBV7-8 and TRBJ1-5, with D maybe TRBD1 (6 bases). This CDR3 region has 14 residues. Looked up from germline, CDR1 is SGHVS and CDR2 is FQNEAQ. V dropped 3 bases and J dropped 5 bases, with 11 bases sitting between them. The chain's CDR3 is CASSLDSRYQPQHF. The CDR3 nucleotides read TGTGCCAGCAGCTTGGACAGTAGGTATCAGCCCCAGCATTTT.

This clone appeared a single time. The chain uses TRBV28 and TRBJ1-6, with 7 bases matching TRBD1. The germline V gene has CDR1 MDHEN and CDR2 SYDVKM. V dropped 3 bases and J dropped 3; count of bases not matched to a gene: 8. The CDR3 is 17 amino acids. CDR3: CASSFWARDSYNSPLHF. CDR3 bases: TGTGCCAGCAGTTTTTGGGCCCGGGACAGCTATAATTCACCCCTCCACTTT.

V usage is TRBV10-2 and J usage is TRBJ2-2; TRBD2 might be the D (5 bases). Deletions cut 0 bases from V and 5 bases from J, with 16 bases between. Germline V gene sequence: CDR1 WSHSY, CDR2 SAAADI. The CDR3 loop spans 17 amino acids. For the CDR3, the DNA is TGCGCCAGCAGTGAGTCGACTATTTCGAGGTATACCGGGGAGCTGTTTTTT. This translates into CASSESTISRYTGELFF.

The rearrangement joins TRBV30 to TRBJ2-7; TRBD1 might be the D (5 bases). The length of the CDR3 is 14 residues. Trimming removed 2 bases from V and 2 bases from J, with 13 bases in between. Germline V lookup: CDR1 GTSNPN, CDR2 SVGIG (reference sequence). This CDR3 is CAWSTQALTYEQYF. Here the CDR3 DNA reads TGTGCCTGGAGTACACAGGCTTTGACCTACGAGCAGTACTTC.

This clone was counted a single time. The chain joins TRBV9 to TRBJ2-1; D is perhaps TRBD1 (6 bases). This CDR3 contains 13 residues. The germline CDR1 and CDR2 sequences are SGDLS and YYNGEE. Trimming pared 0 bases from V and 7 bases from J, leaving 8 bases between. Here the CDR3 DNA reads TGTGCCAGCAGCGTAGCACAGGGAAATGAGCAGTTCTTC. As protein: CASSVAQGNEQFF.

The chain employs TRBV28 and TRBJ1-3, with D perhaps matching TRBD1 (5 bases). CDR3 length: 14 amino acids. Germline CDR1 reads MDHEN; CDR2 reads SYDVKM. V was clipped by 6 bases and J by 4 bases, with 13 bases between them. The CDR3 DNA reads TGTGCCAGCAGAAGAGGGACTCAGGGAAACACCATATATTTT. The encoded protein is CASRRGTQGNTIYF.

The chain links TRBV11-3 to TRBJ2-3; a possible D gene is TRBD2 (6 bases). This CDR3 region has 14 residues. Germline V gene data show CDR1 as SGHNT and CDR2 as YENEEA. Trimming shortened V by 4 bases and J by 2 bases, and 10 bases separated the two germline ends. The CDR3 coding sequence is TGTGCCAGCAGCTCCGCGGGGATCACAGATACGCAGTATTTT. Encoded protein: CASSSAGITDTQYF.

V and J are TRBV12-1 and TRBJ2-5; TRBD2 is taken as the D call from the table, unchecked against the DNA. TRBV12-1 is flagged as a pseudogene. This CDR3 region has 15 residues. CDR3 bases: TGTGCCAGCAGCTTCGGGACTAGCGGCCAAGAGACCCAGTACTTC. This sequence encodes CASSFGTSGQETQYF.

The rearrangement joins TRBV5-1 to TRBJ2-7, with TRBD1 identical over 7 bases. V lost 4 bases and J lost 2; bases outside the gene matches: 12. There are 16 residues in the CDR3. Per germline, CDR1 SGHRS and CDR2 YFSETQ. The CDR3 reads CASSPGTESTPYEQYF. CDR3 DNA sequence: TGCGCCAGCAGCCCCGGGACAGAAAGTACGCCCTACGAGCAGTACTTC.

A few counts support this clone. The chain recombines TRBV11-1 with TRBJ1-2; 8 bases are a match to TRBD1. CDR3 length: 14 residues. V trimming: 3 bases; J trimming: 5 bases; junction bases outside the gene matches: 5. Germline V lookup: CDR1 SGHAT, CDR2 FQDESV (reference sequence). CDR3 protein: CASSFTGTGYGYTF. Here the CDR3 DNA reads TGTGCCAGCAGCTTCACCGGGACAGGTTATGGCTACACCTTC.

The chain joins TRBV10-1 to TRBJ2-1; 8 nucleotides line up with TRBD1. CDR1 is WNHNN, CDR2 SYGVQD, per germline (reference sequence). The junction had 3 bases not matched to a gene; V was cut back by 4 bases and J by 4 bases. The CDR3 extends over 14 amino acids. DNA for the CDR3: TGCGCCAGCAGTGTCAGGACAGGGTACAATGAGCAGTTCTTC. Amino acid sequence: CASSVRTGYNEQFF.

The chain couples TRBV2 to TRBJ1-5; possibly TRBD1 for D (5 bases). Germline CDR1 and CDR2: SNHLY and FYNNEI. With 5 bases removed from V and 1 base from J, the gap between germline ends came to 21 bases. The CDR3 has 18 residues. CDR3 coding DNA: TGTGCCAGCAGTACCCCAGGTGACAGACTTTTAAGCAATCAGCCCCAGCATTTT. The encoded protein is CASSTPGDRLLSNQPQHF.

This rearrangement joins TRBV6-1 to TRBJ2-5, with 8 bases fitting TRBD2. The CDR3 spans 15 residues. Germline loops: CDR1 MNHNS, CDR2 SASEGT. V was clipped by 10 bases and J by 2 bases; unmatched bases: 12. The CDR3: CAISRLAGGQETQYF. In DNA, the CDR3 is TGTGCCATCTCCAGGCTAGCGGGCGGTCAAGAGACCCAGTACTTC.

This clone showed up just a few times. The gene calls are TRBV6-1 and TRBJ2-7, with TRBD1 matching 11 bases. Germline CDR1 and CDR2: MNHNS and SASEGT. The junction had 6 bases not matched to a gene; V was cut back by 11 bases and J by 6 bases. The CDR3 contains 12 residues. The CDR3 DNA sequence: TGTGCCGTATGGACAGGGGGCCTCGAGCAGTACTTC. This translates into CAVWTGGLEQYF.

For this clone: The junction departs from germline at one end; a sequencing error may be responsible. The genes are TRBV7-9 and TRBJ1-5; no clear D. The germline V gene has CDR1 SEHNR and CDR2 FQNEAQ (reference sequence). CDR3 length equals 13 residues. The CDR3 is CSSAINSNQPQHF. CDR3 DNA: TGTTCCAGCGCTATAAATAGCAATCAGCCCCAGCATTTT.

V is TRBV5-6 and J is TRBJ1-2, with TRBD1 matching over 8 bases. Germline assignment: CDR1 SGHDT and CDR2 YYEEEE. J was trimmed by 8 bases and V by 4 bases; bases with no gene match: 16. This CDR3 has 16 residues. CDR3 amino acids: CASSPRLATGVGGYTF. The CDR3 DNA reads as TGTGCCAGCAGCCCGCGGCTCGCGACAGGGGTGGGAGGCTACACCTTC.

The chain combines TRBV13 with TRBJ2-7; 7 positions match TRBD1. V was clipped by 5 bases and J by 0 bases; unmatched bases: 1. CDR3 length: 13 amino acids. Germline V gene sequence: CDR1 PRHDT, CDR2 FYEKMQ (reference sequence). The CDR3 DNA reads TGTGCCAGCAGCCGGGACAGCTCCTACGAGCAGTACTTC. Its protein product is CASSRDSSYEQYF.

J is TRBJ2-7 and V is TRBV10-3, with a possible D match to TRBD2 (7 bases). V lost 11 bases and J 6 bases, leaving 17 bases between the germline ends. The CDR3 has 12 residues. Germline V lookup: CDR1 ENHRY, CDR2 SYGVKD. In nucleotides, the CDR3 is TGTGCCTCTCGGGGCGGGGGCGCCGAGCAGTACTTC. This gives the protein CASRGGGAEQYF.

CDR3 nucleotides: TGTGCCAGCAGTTTAGACAGGGCGACCCTCCACTTT. As protein: CASSLDRATLHF. This chain uses TRBV27 with TRBJ1-6; 7 positions match TRBD1. Losses at the gene ends were 2 bases for V and 14 bases for J; bases not matched to a gene: 3. The CDR3 consists of 12 residues. CDR1 and CDR2 (germline): MNHEY, SMNVEV (reference sequence).

This chain joins TRBV18 and TRBJ1-2, with D possibly matching TRBD1 (5 bases). CDR1 is KGHSH and CDR2 is LQKENI in the germline V gene. This CDR3 is 15 amino acids long. The ends were cut back, 4 bases at V and 6 bases at J, with 18 bases in the middle. CDR3 sequence reads: CASSQKTASLDGYTF. The CDR3 DNA reads TGTGCCAGCTCACAAAAGACAGCTTCCTTGGATGGCTACACCTTC.

V is TRBV6-1 and J is TRBJ1-1; D gene unclear. The ends were cut back, 7 bases at V and 3 bases at J, with 15 bases in the middle. CDR1 is MNHNS, CDR2 SASEGT, per germline. The CDR3 totals 14 residues. The DNA for the CDR3 is TGTGCCAGCACCACCGCGGGGAGCTACACTGAAGCTTTCTTT. Translated: CASTTAGSYTEAFF.

This clone appeared a few times. The chain carries TRBV9 and TRBJ2-3; perhaps TRBD2 as D (6 bases). Germline V gene data show CDR1 as SGDLS and CDR2 as YYNGEE. This CDR3 region has 15 residues. Trimming took off 0 bases at V and 5 bases at J, with 13 bases between the two ends. The CDR3 bases are TGTGCCAGCAGCGTAGAGTGGGGAGGAGGAGATACGCAGTATTTT. This translates into CASSVEWGGGDTQYF.

J is TRBJ2-3 and V is TRBV30; 9 bases fit TRBD1. The CDR3 extends over 15 amino acids. The ends lost 2 bases at V and 4 bases at J; junction bases unmatched: 7. The germline V gene encodes CDR1 GTSNPN and CDR2 SVGIG (reference sequence). The chain's CDR3 is CAWSLGQGFSDTQYF. The CDR3 nucleotides read TGTGCCTGGAGTTTGGGACAGGGCTTCTCAGATACGCAGTATTTT.